This T cell receptor (beta chain) was retrieved from a study of T cell responses to AZD1222 COVID-19 vaccine. Study outcomes and limitations: When two AZD1222 doses had been given, Spike-specific TCR breadth and depth rose. Donors were largely white British and mainly female; clonal diversity was possibly underestimated.

As regards this clone: Antigen specificity is unknown.

Assay used: immunoSEQ multiplex PCR; TCRdb lists only in-frame clones, some missing. The sample records about 110,000 clones, roughly 90% being singletons. The clonotype was recovered from an adult in good health. The input for sequencing was peripheral blood, taken on day 0 of AZD1222 vaccination.

The CDR3: CASSPRKLQVRGSYNEQFF. For the CDR3, the DNA is TGTGCCAGCAGTCCCCGCAAGCTACAGGTCCGGGGCTCCTACAATGAGCAGTTCTTC. J is TRBJ2-1 and V is TRBV27; either TRBD1 or TRBD2 may supply D (5 bases each). Germline lookup yields CDR1 MNHEY and CDR2 SMNVEV (reference sequence). With 5 bases removed from V and 0 bases from J, the gap between germline ends came to 23 bases. This CDR3 is built from 19 residues.